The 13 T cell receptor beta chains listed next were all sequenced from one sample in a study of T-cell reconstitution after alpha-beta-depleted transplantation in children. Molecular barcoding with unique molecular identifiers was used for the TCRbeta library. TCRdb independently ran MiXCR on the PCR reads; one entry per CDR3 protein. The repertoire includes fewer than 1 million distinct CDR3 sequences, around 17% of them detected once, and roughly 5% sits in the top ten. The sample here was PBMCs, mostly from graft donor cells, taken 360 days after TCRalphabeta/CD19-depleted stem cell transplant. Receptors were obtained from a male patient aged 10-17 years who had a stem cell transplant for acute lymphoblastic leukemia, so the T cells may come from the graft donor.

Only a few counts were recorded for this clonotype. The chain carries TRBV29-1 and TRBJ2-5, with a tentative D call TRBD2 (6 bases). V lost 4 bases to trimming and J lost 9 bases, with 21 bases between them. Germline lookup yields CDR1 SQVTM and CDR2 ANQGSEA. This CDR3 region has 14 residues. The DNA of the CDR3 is TGCAGCGTTGGCCGGACTACCGCCAAGGGATCCCAGTACTTC. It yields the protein CSVGRTTAKGSQYF.

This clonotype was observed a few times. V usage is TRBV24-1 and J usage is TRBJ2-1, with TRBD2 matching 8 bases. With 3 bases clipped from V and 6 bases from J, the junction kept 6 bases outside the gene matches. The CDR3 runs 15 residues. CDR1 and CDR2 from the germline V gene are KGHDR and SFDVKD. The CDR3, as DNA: TGTGCCACCAGTGATAAACTAGCGGTCTCCAATGAGCAGTTCTTC. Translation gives CATSDKLAVSNEQFF.

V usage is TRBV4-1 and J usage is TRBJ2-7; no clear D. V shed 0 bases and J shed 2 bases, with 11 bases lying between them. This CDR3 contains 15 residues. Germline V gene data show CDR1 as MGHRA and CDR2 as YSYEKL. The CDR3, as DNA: TGCGCCAGCAGCCAAGATGGCACAGAGGCCTACGAGCAGTACTTC. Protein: CASSQDGTEAYEQYF.

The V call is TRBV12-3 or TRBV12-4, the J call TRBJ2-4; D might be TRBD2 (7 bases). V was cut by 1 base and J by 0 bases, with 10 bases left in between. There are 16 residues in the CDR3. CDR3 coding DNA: TGTGCCAGCAGTTTAGACGGGGGGCTAGCCAAAAACATTCAGTACTTC. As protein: CASSLDGGLAKNIQYF.

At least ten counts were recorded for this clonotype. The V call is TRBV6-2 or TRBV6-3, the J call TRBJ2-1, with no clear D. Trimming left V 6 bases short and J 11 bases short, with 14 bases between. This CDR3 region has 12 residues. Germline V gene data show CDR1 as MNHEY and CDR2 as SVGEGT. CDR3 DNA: TGTGCCAGCAGCCCCCAAAGCGCTAAGCAGTTCTTC. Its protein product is CASSPQSAKQFF.

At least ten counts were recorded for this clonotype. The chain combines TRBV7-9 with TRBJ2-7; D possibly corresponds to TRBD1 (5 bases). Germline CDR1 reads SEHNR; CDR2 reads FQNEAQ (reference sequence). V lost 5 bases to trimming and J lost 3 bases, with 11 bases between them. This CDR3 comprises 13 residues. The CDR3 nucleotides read TGTGCCAGCAGCCCGTGGACACTCTACGAGCAGTACTTC. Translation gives CASSPWTLYEQYF.

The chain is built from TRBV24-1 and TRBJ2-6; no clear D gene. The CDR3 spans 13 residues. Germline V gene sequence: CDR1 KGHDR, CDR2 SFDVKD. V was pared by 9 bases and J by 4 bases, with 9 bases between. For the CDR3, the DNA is TGTGCCACCTCGCCTGGGGGGGCCAACGTCCTGACTTTC. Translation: CATSPGGANVLTF.

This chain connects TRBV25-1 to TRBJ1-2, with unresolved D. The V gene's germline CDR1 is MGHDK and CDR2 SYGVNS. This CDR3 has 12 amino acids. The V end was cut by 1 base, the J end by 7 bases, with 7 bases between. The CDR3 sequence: CASSEFRGGYTF. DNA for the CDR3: TGTGCCAGCAGTGAATTTCGGGGTGGCTACACCTTC.

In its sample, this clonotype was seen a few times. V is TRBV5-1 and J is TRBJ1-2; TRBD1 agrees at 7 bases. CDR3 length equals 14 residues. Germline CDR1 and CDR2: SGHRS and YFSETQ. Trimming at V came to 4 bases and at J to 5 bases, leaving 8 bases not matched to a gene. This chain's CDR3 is CASSKGQLAYGYTF. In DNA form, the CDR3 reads TGCGCCAGCAGCAAGGGACAGCTCGCATATGGCTACACCTTC.

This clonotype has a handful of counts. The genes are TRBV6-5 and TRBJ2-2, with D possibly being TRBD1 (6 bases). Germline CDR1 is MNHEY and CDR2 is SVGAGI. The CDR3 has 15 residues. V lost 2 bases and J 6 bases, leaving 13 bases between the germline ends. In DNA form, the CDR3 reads TGTGCCAGCAGTTACCATACCAGGGGAGCCGGGGAGCTGTTTTTT. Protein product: CASSYHTRGAGELFF.

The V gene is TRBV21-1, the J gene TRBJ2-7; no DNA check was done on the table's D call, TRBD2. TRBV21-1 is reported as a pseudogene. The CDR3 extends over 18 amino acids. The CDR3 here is CASPRGGATSGRGYEQYF. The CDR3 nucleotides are TGTGCCAGCCCCCGCGGGGGCGCTACTAGCGGGAGAGGCTACGAGCAGTACTTC.

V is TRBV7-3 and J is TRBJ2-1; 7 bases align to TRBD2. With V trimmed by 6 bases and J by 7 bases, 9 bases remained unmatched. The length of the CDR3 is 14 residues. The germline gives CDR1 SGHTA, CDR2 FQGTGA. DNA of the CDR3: TGTGCCAGCAGTTCCGGACTAGGTGGGAATGAGCAGTTCTTC. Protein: CASSSGLGGNEQFF.

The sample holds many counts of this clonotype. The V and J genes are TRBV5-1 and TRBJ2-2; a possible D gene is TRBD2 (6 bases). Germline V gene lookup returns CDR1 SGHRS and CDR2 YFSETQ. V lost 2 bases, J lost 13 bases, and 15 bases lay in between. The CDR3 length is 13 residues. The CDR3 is CASSFGNQGGLFF. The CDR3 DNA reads TGCGCCAGCAGCTTCGGGAATCAGGGAGGGCTGTTTTTT.